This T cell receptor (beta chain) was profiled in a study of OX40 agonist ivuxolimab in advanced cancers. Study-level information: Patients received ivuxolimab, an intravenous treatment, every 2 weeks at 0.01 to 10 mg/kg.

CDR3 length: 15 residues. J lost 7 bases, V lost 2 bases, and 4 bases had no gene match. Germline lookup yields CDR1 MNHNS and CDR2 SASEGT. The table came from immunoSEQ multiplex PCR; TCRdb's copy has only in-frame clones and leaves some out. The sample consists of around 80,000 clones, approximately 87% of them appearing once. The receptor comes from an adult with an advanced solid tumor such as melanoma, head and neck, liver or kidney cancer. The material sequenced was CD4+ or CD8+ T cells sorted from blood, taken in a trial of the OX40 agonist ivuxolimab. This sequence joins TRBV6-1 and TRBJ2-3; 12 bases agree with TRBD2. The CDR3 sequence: CASSEHGLAGNTQYF. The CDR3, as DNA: TGTGCCAGCAGTGAACACGGACTAGCGGGAAATACGCAGTATTTT.